The 12 T cell receptor beta chains reported below all come from one sample, sequenced in a study of T cell changes during pregnancy in multiple sclerosis. Clones were read by immunoSEQ multiplex PCR, and TCRdb kept only the in-frame ones, dropping some. The table records approximately 100,000 clones, around 91% of them present only once. The sample in question was peripheral blood, obtained after pregnancy. These receptors were taken from a female donor with multiple sclerosis, enrolled in a pregnancy study.

The V call is TRBV7-3, the J call TRBJ2-1; 10 bases align to TRBD1. J gave up 9 bases and V 2 bases, and 7 bases lay outside the gene matches. The length of the CDR3 is 15 residues. Germline V gene data show CDR1 as SGHTA and CDR2 as FQGTGA. CDR3 DNA sequence: TGTGCCAGCAGCTTATATGGGACAGGGGTTCCTGAGCAGTTCTTC. Encoded protein: CASSLYGTGVPEQFF.

The genes are TRBV2 and TRBJ2-7, with a possible D match to TRBD2 (6 bases). The CDR3 totals 14 residues. V dropped 7 bases and J dropped 2 bases, with 15 bases sitting between them. Germline lookup yields CDR1 SNHLY and CDR2 FYNNEI. The CDR3 DNA sequence: TGTGCCAGCAATTTACCGGGAGAGGCCTACGAGCAGTACTTC. Protein product: CASNLPGEAYEQYF. The full variable domain, its missing parts supplied by reference TRBV2 and TRBJ2-7, is EPEVTQTPSHQVTQMGQEVILRCVPISNHLYFYWYRQILGQKVEFLVSFYNNEISEKSEIFDDQFSVERPDGSNFTLKIRSTKLEDSAMYFCASNLPGEAYEQYFGPGTRLTVT.

The sample holds one count of this clone. The chain carries TRBV19 and TRBJ2-7, with TRBD2 as a possible D gene (6 bases). V lost 3 bases, J lost 4 bases, and 10 bases lay in between. Germline assignment: CDR1 LNHDA and CDR2 SQIVND (reference sequence). There are 13 residues in the CDR3. DNA of the CDR3: TGTGCCAGTAGTATCGAACTAGCTTACGAGCAGTACTTC. Protein: CASSIELAYEQYF. The variable domain in full, completed from reference TRBV19 and TRBJ2-7, reads DGGITQSPKYLFRKEGQNVTLSCEQNLNHDAMYWYRQDPGQGLRLIYYSQIVNDFQKGDIAEGYSVSREKKESFPLTVTSAQKNPTAFYLCASSIELAYEQYFGPGTRLTVT.

The CDR3 sequence: CASSFGGGGTEAFF. The DNA for the CDR3 is TGTGCCAGCAGCTTTGGAGGGGGGGGCACTGAAGCTTTCTTT. The rearrangement joins TRBV7-8 to TRBJ1-1; TRBD1 might be the D (6 bases). CDR1 SGHVS and CDR2 FQNEAQ come from the germline V gene. CDR3 length equals 14 residues. The germline V and J ends were trimmed by 3 bases and 4 bases, with 12 bases remaining between them.

The chain is built from TRBV11-1 and TRBJ2-1; TRBD2 agrees at 14 bases. Germline CDR1 is SGHAT and CDR2 is FQDESV (reference sequence). CDR3 length equals 16 residues. V was clipped by 6 bases and J by 7 bases; unmatched bases: 8. The CDR3 loop is CASRTSGGAGMNEQFF. Here the CDR3 DNA reads TGTGCCAGCAGGACTAGCGGGGGGGCCGGGATGAATGAGCAGTTCTTC. Drawing the rest from reference TRBV11-1 and TRBJ2-1, the complete variable domain is EAEVAQSPRYKITEKSQAVAFWCDPISGHATLYWYRQILGQGPELLVQFQDESVVDDSQLPKDRFSAERLKGVDSTLKIQPAELGDSAMYLCASRTSGGAGMNEQFFGPGTRLTVL.

The gene calls are TRBV9 and TRBJ2-6; 9 nucleotides align to TRBD1. Germline CDR1 reads SGDLS; CDR2 reads YYNGEE. This CDR3 is 20 amino acids long. The ends lost 0 bases at V and 0 bases at J; junction bases unmatched: 10. The CDR3 sequence: CASSVGPSGTGLSGANVLTF. The CDR3 DNA follows: TGTGCCAGCAGCGTAGGCCCCTCGGGGACAGGGCTCTCTGGGGCCAACGTCCTGACTTTC.

This clone has just one count. The chain joins TRBV6-4 to TRBJ2-7; possibly TRBD2 for D (7 bases). The CDR3 has 17 amino acids. The germline V gene has CDR1 MRHNA and CDR2 SNTAGT. V was shortened by 3 bases and J by 4 bases, with 22 bases between the two germline ends. Written as DNA, the CDR3 is TGTGCCAGCAGTGAGAAAAGGGGGGGACGGAGATTTTACGAGCAGTACTTC. Translated: CASSEKRGGRRFYEQYF.

The chain links TRBV9 to TRBJ2-1; D is perhaps TRBD2 (7 bases). CDR3 size: 17 residues. The germline gives CDR1 SGDLS, CDR2 YYNGEE. V was trimmed by 0 bases and J by 0 bases, leaving 13 bases between them. The CDR3 nucleotides read TGTGCCAGCAGCGTAGGGGAGGCGGGGGCCTCCTACAATGAGCAGTTCTTC. Translated, it gives CASSVGEAGASYNEQFF.

The rearrangement uses TRBV27 and TRBJ2-2, with 8 bases fitting TRBD1. Trimming cost V 6 bases and J 12 bases; bases outside gene matches: 12. The CDR3 extends over 14 amino acids. From germline, CDR1 is MNHEY and CDR2 SMNVEV (reference sequence). In nucleotides, the CDR3 is TGTGCCAGCAGCTCCGGGGACAGGCCCTCGAAGCTGTTTTTT. The encoded protein is CASSSGDRPSKLFF.

The genes are TRBV6-5 and TRBJ1-2, with D hard to call. Trimming pared 0 bases from V and 5 bases from J, leaving 10 bases between. CDR1 is MNHEY, CDR2 SVGAGI, per germline. This CDR3 region has 14 residues. DNA for the CDR3: TGTGCCAGCAGTTACTCTGACATAGGATATGGCTACACCTTC. Its translation: CASSYSDIGYGYTF.

The chain has TRBV10-1 and TRBJ2-3, with D maybe TRBD2 (5 bases). V shed 6 bases and J shed 4 bases, with 17 bases lying between them. The CDR3 spans 15 residues. Germline loops: CDR1 WNHNN, CDR2 SYGVQD (reference sequence). CDR3 sequence reads: CASSPSGSLADTQYF. The DNA for the CDR3 is TGCGCCAGCAGCCCCTCGGGGAGCTTAGCAGATACGCAGTATTTT.

The chain couples TRBV10-3 to TRBJ1-3; the D is unclear. The length of the CDR3 is 13 residues. Germline CDR1 is ENHRY and CDR2 is SYGVKD. The V end was cut by 7 bases, the J end by 0 bases, with 7 bases between. CDR3 in DNA: TGTGCCATCAAAGGACTCTCTGGAAACACCATATATTTT. It codes for CAIKGLSGNTIYF.